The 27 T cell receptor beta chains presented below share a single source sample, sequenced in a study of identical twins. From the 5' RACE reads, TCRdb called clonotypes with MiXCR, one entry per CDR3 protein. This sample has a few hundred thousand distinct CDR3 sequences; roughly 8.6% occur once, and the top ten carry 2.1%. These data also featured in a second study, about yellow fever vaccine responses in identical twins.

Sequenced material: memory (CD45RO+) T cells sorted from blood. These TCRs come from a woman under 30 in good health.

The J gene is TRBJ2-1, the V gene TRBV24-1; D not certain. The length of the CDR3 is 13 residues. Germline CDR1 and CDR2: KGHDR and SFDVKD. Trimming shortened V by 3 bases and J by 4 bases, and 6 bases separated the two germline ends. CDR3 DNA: TGTGCCACCAGTGATACGGTGTACAATGAGCAGTTCTTC. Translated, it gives CATSDTVYNEQFF.

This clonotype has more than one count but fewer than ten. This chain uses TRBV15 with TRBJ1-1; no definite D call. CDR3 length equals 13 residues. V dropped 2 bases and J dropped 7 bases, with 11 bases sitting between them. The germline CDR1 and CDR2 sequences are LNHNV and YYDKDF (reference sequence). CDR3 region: CATSRNGLDEAFF. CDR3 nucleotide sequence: TGTGCCACCAGCAGAAATGGATTGGATGAAGCTTTCTTT.

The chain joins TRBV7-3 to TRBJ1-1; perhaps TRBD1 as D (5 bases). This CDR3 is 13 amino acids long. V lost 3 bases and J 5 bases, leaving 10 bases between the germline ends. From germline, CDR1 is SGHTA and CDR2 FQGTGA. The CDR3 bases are TGTGCCAGCAGCTTCTCCGAGGGGACTGAAGCTTTCTTT. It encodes CASSFSEGTEAFF.

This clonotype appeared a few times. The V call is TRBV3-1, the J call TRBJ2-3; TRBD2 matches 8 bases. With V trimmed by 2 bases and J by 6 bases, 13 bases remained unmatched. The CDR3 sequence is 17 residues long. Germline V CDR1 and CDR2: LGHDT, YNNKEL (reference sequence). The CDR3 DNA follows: TGTGCCAGCAGCCAAATGCGAGCGGGAGTGGGTGGGGATACGCAGTATTTT. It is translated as CASSQMRAGVGGDTQYF.

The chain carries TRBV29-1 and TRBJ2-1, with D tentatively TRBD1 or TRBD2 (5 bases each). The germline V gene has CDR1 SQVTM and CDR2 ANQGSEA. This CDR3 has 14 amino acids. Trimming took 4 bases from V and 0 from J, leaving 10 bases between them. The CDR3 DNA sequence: TGCAGCGTTGCGGGACGGGGCTCCTACAATGAGCAGTTCTTC. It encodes CSVAGRGSYNEQFF.

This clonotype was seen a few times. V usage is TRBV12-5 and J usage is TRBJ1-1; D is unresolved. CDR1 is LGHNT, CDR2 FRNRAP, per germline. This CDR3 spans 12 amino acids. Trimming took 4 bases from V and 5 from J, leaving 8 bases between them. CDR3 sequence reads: CASGSGWTEAFF. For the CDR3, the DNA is TGTGCTAGTGGTTCAGGTTGGACTGAAGCTTTCTTT.

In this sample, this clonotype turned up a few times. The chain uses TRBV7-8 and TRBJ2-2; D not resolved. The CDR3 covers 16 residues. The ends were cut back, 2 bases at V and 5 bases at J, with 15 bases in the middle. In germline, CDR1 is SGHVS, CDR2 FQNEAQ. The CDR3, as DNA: TGTGCCAGCAGCTTAACCCCATATTCGACAACCGGGGAGCTGTTTTTT. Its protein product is CASSLTPYSTTGELFF.

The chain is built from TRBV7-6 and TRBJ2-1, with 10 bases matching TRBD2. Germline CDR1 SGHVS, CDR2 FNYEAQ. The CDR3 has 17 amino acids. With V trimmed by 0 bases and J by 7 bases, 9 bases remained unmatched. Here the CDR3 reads CASSLAVATSGQNEQFF. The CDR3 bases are TGTGCCAGCAGCTTAGCGGTGGCGACTAGCGGGCAAAATGAGCAGTTCTTC.

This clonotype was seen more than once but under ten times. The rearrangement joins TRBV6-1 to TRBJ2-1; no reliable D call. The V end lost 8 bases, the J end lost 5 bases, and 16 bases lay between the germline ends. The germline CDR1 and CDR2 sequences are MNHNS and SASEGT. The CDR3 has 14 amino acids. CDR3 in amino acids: CASGRDTINNEQFF. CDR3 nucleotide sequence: TGTGCCAGCGGGCGAGACACTATCAACAATGAGCAGTTCTTC.

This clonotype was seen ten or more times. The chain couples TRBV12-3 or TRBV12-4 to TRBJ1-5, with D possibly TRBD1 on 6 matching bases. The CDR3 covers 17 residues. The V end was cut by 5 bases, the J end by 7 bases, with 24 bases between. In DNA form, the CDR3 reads TGTGCCAGCAGTCCCGGTTTTACGGGGGCGCAGGAACAGCCCCAGCATTTT. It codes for CASSPGFTGAQEQPQHF.

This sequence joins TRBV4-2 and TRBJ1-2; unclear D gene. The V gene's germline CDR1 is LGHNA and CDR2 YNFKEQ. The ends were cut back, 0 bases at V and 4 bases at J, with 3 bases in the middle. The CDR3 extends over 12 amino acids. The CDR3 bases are TGTGCCAGCAGCCAAGATCCCTATGGCTACACCTTC. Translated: CASSQDPYGYTF.

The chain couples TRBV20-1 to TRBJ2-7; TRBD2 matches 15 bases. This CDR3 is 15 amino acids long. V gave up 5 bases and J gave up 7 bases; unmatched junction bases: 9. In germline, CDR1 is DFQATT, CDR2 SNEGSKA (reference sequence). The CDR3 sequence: CSARTSGRASREQYF. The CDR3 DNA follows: TGCAGTGCTCGGACTAGCGGGAGGGCCTCTAGAGAGCAGTACTTC.

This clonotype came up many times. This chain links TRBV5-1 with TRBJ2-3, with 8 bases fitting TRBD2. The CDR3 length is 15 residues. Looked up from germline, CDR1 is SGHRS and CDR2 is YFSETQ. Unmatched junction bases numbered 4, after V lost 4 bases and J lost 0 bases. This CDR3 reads CASSPTSASTDTQYF. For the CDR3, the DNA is TGCGCCAGCAGCCCGACTAGCGCTAGCACAGATACGCAGTATTTT.

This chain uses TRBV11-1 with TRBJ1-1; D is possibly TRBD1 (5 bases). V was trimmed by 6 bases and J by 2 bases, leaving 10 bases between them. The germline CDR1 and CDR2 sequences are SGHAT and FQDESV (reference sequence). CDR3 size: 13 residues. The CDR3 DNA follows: TGTGCCAGCAGATTTCGGACAAACACTGAAGCTTTCTTT. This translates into CASRFRTNTEAFF.

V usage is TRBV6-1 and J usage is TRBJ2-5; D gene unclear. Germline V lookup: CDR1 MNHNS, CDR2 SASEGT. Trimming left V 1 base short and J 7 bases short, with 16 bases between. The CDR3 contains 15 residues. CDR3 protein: CASSEEGESWRTQYF. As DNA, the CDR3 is TGTGCCAGCAGTGAAGAAGGAGAGTCATGGCGGACCCAGTACTTC.

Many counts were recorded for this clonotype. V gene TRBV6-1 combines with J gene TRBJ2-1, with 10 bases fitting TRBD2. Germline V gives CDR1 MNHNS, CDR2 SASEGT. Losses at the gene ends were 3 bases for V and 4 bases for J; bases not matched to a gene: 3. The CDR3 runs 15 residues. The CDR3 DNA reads TGTGCCAGCAGTGATGGAGCGGGAGGGTACAATGAGCAGTTCTTC. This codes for CASSDGAGGYNEQFF.

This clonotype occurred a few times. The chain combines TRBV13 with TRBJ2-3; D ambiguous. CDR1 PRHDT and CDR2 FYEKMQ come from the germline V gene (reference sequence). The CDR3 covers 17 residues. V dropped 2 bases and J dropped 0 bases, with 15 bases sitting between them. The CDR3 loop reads CASSLPPHMRSTDTQYF. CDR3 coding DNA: TGTGCCAGCAGCTTACCCCCCCACATGCGTAGCACAGATACGCAGTATTTT.

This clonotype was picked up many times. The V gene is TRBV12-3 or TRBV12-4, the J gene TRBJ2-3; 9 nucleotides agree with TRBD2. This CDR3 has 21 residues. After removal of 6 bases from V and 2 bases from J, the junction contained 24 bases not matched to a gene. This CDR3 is CASSFRSGGATTLGVTDTQYF. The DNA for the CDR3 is TGTGCCAGCAGCTTCCGTAGCGGGGGCGCCACTACCCTCGGGGTCACAGATACGCAGTATTTT.

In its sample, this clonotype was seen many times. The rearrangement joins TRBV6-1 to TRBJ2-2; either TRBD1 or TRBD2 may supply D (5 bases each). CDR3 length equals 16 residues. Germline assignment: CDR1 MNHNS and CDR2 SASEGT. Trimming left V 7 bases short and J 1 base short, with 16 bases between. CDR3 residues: CASTAEGRRNTGELFF. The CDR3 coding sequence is TGTGCCAGCACCGCCGAGGGGCGTCGGAACACCGGGGAGCTGTTTTTT.

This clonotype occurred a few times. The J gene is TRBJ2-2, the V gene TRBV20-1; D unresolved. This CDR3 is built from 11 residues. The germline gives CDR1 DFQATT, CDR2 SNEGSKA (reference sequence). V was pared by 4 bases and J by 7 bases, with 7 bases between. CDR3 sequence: CSAMGIGELFF. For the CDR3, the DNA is TGCAGTGCTATGGGGATCGGGGAGCTGTTTTTT.

DNA for the CDR3: TGCAGTGCTACGACGGGACGGAGCTACGAGCAGTACGTC. It is translated as CSATTGRSYEQYV. The rearrangement joins TRBV20-1 to TRBJ2-7; either TRBD1 or TRBD2 may fit D (5 bases each). Between the trimmed V and J ends, which lost 4 bases and 3 bases, there was a span of 13 bases. Germline V gene lookup returns CDR1 DFQATT and CDR2 SNEGSKA (reference sequence). The CDR3 extends over 13 amino acids.

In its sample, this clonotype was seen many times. This CDR3 reads CSAPGQFSGNTIYF. The CDR3 region has the DNA TGCAGTGCTCCTGGACAGTTCTCTGGAAACACCATATATTTT. The chain recombines TRBV20-1 with TRBJ1-3, with D tentatively TRBD1 (6 bases). Trimming pared 5 bases from V and 0 bases from J, leaving 11 bases between. CDR1 is DFQATT and CDR2 is SNEGSKA in the germline V gene (reference sequence). The CDR3 totals 14 residues.

The CDR3 bases are TGTGCCAGCAGTCGGGACGATACTCGCACAGATACGCAGTATTTT. It yields the protein CASSRDDTRTDTQYF. V usage is TRBV2 and J usage is TRBJ2-3, with D tentatively TRBD1 or TRBD2 (5 bases each). Germline assignment: CDR1 SNHLY and CDR2 FYNNEI. V lost 5 bases to trimming and J lost 1 base, with 13 bases between them. The length of the CDR3 is 15 residues.

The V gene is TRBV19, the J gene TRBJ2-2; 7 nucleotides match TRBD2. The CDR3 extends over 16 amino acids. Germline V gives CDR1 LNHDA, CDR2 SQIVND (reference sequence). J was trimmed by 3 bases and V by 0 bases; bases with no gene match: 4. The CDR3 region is CASSIDREVYTGELFF. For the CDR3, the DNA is TGTGCCAGTAGTATAGATCGGGAGGTCTACACCGGGGAGCTGTTTTTT.

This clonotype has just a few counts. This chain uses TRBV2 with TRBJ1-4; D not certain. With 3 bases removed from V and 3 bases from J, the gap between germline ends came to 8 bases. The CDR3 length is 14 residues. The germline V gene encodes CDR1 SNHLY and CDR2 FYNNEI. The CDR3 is CASSDRGSNEKLFF. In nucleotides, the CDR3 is TGTGCCAGCAGTGATCGGGGTTCTAATGAAAAACTGTTTTTT.

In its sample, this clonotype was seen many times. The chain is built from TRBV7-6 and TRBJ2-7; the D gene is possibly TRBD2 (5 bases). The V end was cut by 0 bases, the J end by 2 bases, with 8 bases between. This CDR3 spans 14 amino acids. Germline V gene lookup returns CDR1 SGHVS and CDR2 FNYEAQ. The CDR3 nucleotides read TGTGCCAGCAGCTTAGCTAGCGAGGCCTACGAGCAGTACTTC. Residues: CASSLASEAYEQYF.

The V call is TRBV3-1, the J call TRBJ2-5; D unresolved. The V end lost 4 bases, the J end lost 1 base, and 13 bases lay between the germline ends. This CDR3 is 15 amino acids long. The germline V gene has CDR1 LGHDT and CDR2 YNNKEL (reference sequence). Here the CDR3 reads CASSPRLTAQETQYF. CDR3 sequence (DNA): TGTGCCAGCAGCCCTCGCCTGACTGCCCAAGAGACCCAGTACTTC.